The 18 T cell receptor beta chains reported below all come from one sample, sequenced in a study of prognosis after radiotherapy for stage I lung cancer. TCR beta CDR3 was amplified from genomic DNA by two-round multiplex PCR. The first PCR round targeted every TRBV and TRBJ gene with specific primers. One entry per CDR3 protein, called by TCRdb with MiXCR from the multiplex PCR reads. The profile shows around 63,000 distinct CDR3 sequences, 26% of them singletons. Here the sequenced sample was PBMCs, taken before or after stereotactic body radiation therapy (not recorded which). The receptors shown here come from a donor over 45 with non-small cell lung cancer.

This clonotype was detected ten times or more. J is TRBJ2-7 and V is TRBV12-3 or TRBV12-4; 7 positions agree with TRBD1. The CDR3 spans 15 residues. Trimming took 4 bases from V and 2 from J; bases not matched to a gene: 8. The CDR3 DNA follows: TGTGCCAGCAGTTCGCCGGGACAGCATACCTACGAGCAGTACTTC. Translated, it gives CASSSPGQHTYEQYF.

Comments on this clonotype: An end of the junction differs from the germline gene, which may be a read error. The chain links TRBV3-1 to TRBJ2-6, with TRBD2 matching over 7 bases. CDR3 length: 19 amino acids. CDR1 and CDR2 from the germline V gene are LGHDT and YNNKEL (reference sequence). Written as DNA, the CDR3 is TGTGCCAGCAGCCCGCGGACTATCGGGGGGTCCTCTGGGGCCAACGTCTTGACTTTC. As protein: CASSPRTIGGSSGANVLTF. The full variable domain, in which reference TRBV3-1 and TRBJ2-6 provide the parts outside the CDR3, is DTAVSQTPKYLVTQMGNDKSIKCEQNLGHDTMYWYKQDSKKFLKIMFSYNNKELIINETVPNRFSPKSPDKAHLNLHINSLELGDSAVYFCASSPRTIGGSSGANVLTFGAGSRLTVL.

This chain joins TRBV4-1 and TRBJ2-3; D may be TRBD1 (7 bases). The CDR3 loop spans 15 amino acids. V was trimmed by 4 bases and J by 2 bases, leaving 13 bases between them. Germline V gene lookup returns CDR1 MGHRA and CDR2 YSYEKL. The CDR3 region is CASSRQGGDTDTQYF. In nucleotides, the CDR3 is TGCGCCAGCAGCCGGCAGGGGGGCGACACAGATACGCAGTATTTT.

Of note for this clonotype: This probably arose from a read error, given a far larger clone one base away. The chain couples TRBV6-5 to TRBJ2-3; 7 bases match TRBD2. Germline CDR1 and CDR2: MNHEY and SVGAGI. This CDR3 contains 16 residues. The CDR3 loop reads CASSYGLAEFTDTLYF. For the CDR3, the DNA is TGTGCCAGCAGTTACGGGCTAGCGGAATTCACAGATACGCTGTATTTT.

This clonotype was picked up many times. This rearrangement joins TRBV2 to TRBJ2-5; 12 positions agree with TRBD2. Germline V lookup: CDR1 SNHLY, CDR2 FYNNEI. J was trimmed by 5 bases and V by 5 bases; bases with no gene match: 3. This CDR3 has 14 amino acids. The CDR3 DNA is TGTGCCAGCAGTCTAGCGGGGGGGCGGGAGACCCAGTACTTC. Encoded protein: CASSLAGGRETQYF.

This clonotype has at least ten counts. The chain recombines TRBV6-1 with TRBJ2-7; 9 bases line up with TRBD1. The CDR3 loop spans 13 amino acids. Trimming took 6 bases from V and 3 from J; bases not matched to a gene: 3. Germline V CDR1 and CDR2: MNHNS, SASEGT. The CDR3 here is CASRRGQGYEQYF. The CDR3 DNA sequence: TGTGCCAGCAGAAGGGGACAGGGCTACGAGCAGTACTTC.

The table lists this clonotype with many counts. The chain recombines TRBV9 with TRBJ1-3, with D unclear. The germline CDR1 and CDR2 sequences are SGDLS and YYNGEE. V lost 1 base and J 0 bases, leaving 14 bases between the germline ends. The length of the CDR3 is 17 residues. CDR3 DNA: TGTGCCAGCAGCGTATCGTCCGTAGGACCCTCTGGAAACACCATATATTTT. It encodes CASSVSSVGPSGNTIYF.

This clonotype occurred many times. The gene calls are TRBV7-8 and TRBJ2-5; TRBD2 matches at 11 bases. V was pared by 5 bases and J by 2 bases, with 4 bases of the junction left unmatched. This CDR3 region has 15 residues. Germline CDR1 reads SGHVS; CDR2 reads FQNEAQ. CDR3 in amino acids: CASSPGLAVQETQYF. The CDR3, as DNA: TGTGCCAGCAGCCCGGGACTAGCGGTACAAGAGACCCAGTACTTC.

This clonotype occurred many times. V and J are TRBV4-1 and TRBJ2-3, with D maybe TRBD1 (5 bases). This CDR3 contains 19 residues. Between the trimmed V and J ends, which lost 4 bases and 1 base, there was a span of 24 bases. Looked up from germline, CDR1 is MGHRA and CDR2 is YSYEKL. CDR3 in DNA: TGCGCCAGCAGCCGCCCAGATACCATACGGACATCCGGCACAGATACGCAGTATTTT. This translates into CASSRPDTIRTSGTDTQYF.

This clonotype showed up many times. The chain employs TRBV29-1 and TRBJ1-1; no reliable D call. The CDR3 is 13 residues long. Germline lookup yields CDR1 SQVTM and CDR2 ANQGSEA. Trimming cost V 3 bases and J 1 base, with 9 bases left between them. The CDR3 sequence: CSVEWEGNTEAFF. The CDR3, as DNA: TGCAGCGTTGAGTGGGAAGGGAACACTGAAGCTTTCTTT.

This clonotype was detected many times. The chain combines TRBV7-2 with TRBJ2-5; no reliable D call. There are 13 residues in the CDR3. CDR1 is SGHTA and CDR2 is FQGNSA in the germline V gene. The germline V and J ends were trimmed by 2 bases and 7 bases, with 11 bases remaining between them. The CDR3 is CASSLSGLSTQYF. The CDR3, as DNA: TGTGCCAGCAGCTTATCCGGCCTTTCGACCCAGTACTTC.

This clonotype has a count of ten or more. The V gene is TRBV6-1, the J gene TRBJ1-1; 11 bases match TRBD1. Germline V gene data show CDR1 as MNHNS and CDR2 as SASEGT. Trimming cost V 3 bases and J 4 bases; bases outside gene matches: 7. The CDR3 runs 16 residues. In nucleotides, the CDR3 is TGTGCCAGCAGTGATTCATTTGGGACAGGGGGCACTGAAGCTTTCTTT. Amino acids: CASSDSFGTGGTEAFF.

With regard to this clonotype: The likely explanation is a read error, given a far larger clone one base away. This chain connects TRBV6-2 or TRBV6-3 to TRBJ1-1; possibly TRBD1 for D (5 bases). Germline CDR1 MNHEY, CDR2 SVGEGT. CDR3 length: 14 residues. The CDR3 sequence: CASSYSMAGPEALF. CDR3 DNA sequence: TGTGCCAGCAGTTACTCGATGGCGGGACCTGAAGCTCTCTTT.

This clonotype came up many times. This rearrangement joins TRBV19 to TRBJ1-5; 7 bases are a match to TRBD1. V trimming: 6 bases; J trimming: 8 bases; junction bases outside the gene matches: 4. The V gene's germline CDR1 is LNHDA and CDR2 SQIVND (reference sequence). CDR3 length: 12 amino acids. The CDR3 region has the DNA TGTGCCAGTAGAGGACAGGTGGAGCCCCAGCATTTT. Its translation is CASRGQVEPQHF.

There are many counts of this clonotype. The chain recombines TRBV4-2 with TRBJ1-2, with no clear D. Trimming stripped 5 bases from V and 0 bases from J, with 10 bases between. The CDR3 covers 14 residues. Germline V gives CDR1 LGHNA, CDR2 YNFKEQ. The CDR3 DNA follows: TGTGCCAGCAGCGAGGAAAGTTCTAACTATGGCTACACCTTC. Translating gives CASSEESSNYGYTF.

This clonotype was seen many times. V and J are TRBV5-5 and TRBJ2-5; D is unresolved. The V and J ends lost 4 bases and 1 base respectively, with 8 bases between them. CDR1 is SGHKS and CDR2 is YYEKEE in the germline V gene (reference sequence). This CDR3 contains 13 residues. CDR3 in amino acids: CASSRGSQETQYF. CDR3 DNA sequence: TGTGCCAGCAGCCGAGGAAGCCAAGAGACCCAGTACTTC.

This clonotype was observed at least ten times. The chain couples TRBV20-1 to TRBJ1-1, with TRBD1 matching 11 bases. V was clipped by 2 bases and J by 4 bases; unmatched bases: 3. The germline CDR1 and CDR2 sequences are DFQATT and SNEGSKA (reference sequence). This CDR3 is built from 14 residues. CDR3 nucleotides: TGCAGTGCTAGAAAGGGACAGGGGGGCACTGAAGCTTTCTTT. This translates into CSARKGQGGTEAFF.

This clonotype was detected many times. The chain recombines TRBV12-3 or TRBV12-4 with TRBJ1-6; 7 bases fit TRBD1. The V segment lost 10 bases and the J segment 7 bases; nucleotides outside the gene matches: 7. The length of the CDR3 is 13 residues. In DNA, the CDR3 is TGTGCCACCAAGGGGGCTCGGAATTCACCCCTCCACTTT. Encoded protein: CATKGARNSPLHF.